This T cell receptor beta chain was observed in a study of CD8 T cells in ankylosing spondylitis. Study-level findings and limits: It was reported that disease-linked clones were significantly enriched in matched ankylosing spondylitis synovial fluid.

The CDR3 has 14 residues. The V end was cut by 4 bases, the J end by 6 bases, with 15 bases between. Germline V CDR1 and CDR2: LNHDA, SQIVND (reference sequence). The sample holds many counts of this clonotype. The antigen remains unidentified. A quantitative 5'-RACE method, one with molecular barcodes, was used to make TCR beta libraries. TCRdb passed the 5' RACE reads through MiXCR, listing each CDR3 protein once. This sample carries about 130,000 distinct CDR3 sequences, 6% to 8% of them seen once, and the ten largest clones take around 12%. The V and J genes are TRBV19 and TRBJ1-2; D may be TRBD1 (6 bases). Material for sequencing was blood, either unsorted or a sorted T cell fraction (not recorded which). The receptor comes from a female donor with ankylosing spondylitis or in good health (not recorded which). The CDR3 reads CASSNRQPGDGYTF. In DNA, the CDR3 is TGTGCCAGTAGTAATCGACAGCCAGGGGATGGCTACACCTTC.